Listed below are T cell receptor beta chains from one sample, sequenced in a study of OX40 agonist ivuxolimab in advanced cancers. Only in-frame clones appear in the TCRdb table, and some are missing; sequencing was by immunoSEQ multiplex PCR. The sample comprises about 110,000 clones, more than 85% of which are singletons, and 0.66% rests with the top ten. The sample here was CD4+ or CD8+ T cells sorted from blood, taken in a trial of the OX40 agonist ivuxolimab. The source of these receptors is an adult with an advanced solid tumor such as melanoma, head and neck, liver or kidney cancer. CDR3s include the opening cysteine and the closing phenylalanine or tryptophan. D genes are given only for firm matches. Where a row states a size, it is once, few, many or the class of an expanded clone; other rows omit it.

J	size	D	V	CDR3	DNA
TRBJ2-1	NA	TRBD2	TRBV12-5	CASVGGRVDNEQFF	TGTGCTAGTGTCGGCGGGAGGGTAGACAATGAGCAGTTCTTC
TRBJ2-3	NA	NA	TRBV5-1	CASSLQVSSTDTQYF	TGCGCCAGCAGCTTGCAGGTCTCTAGCACAGATACGCAGTATTTT
TRBJ2-2	NA	TRBD2	TRBV5-1	CASKLAGWGTGELFF	TGCGCCAGCAAGCTAGCGGGATGGGGCACCGGGGAGCTGTTTTTT
TRBJ1-1	NA	NA	TRBV18	CASSPTDTNTEAFF	TGTGCCAGCTCACCAACAGATACGAACACTGAAGCTTTCTTT
TRBJ1-4	once	TRBD1	TRBV29-1	CSVSRGTTNEKLFF	TGCAGCGTCAGCAGGGGGACGACTAATGAAAAACTGTTTTTT
TRBJ1-4	few	NA	TRBV6-5	CASRPSFATNEKLFF	TGTGCCAGCAGGCCAAGTTTCGCAACTAATGAAAAACTGTTTTTT
TRBJ1-2	once	NA	TRBV30	CAWIGTNYGYTF	TGTGCCTGGATAGGGACCAACTATGGCTACACCTTC
TRBJ2-7	NA	NA	TRBV11-3	CASSTTYEQYF	TGTGCCAGCAGCACAACCTACGAGCAGTACTTC
TRBJ2-7	NA	NA	TRBV5-1	CASSLGLSAGSSYEQYF	TGCGCCAGCAGCTTGGGACTTTCGGCGGGTTCCTCCTACGAGCAGTACTTC
TRBJ1-1	once	NA	TRBV10-1	CASSESRRMNTEAFF	TGCGCCAGCAGTGAGTCCCGTAGAATGAACACTGAAGCTTTCTTT
TRBJ2-5	NA	NA	TRBV9	CASSPRTDQETQYF	TGTGCCAGCAGCCCCCGGACGGATCAAGAGACCCAGTACTTC
TRBJ2-3	NA	NA	TRBV2	CASSDSPQTDTQYF	TGTGCCAGCAGTGACTCCCCCCAAACCGATACGCAGTATTTT
TRBJ1-4	NA	TRBD1	TRBV6-6	CASSNTRGKEGEKLFF	TGTGCCAGCAGTAACACCAGGGGGAAGGAGGGTGAAAAACTGTTTTTT
TRBJ2-3	NA	TRBD2	TRBV5-1	CASSLLAEAGVSTDTQYF	TGCGCCAGCAGCCTACTAGCAGAGGCGGGGGTAAGCACAGATACGCAGTATTTT
TRBJ2-4	NA	TRBD2	TRBV4-1	CASSQEFVSGGPVGYF	TGCGCCAGCAGCCAAGAGTTCGTCAGCGGGGGGCCGGTCGGGTACTTC
TRBJ2-3	NA	TRBD1	TRBV10-3	CAITKGQSTDTQYF	TGTGCCATCACTAAGGGACAGAGCACAGATACGCAGTATTTT
TRBJ2-1	once	NA	TRBV18	CASSPQGNEQFF	TGTGCCAGCTCACCTCAGGGTAATGAGCAGTTCTTC
TRBJ2-7	NA	TRBD1	TRBV5-5	CASSFIRTGLGYEQYF	TGTGCCAGCAGTTTCATAAGGACAGGCTTGGGCTACGAGCAGTACTTC
TRBJ2-3	NA	NA	TRBV6-5	CASSYNGGDTQYF	TGTGCCAGCAGTTACAATGGGGGAGATACGCAGTATTTT
TRBJ1-5	NA	TRBD1	TRBV29-1	CSVEDRRGGGNQPQHF	TGCAGCGTTGAAGATCGGCGAGGGGGCGGGAATCAGCCCCAGCATTTT
TRBJ1-6	NA	NA	TRBV11-3	CASSLLFNSPLHF	TGTGCCAGCAGCCTTTTGTTTAATTCACCCCTCCACTTT
TRBJ2-3	NA	NA	TRBV20-1	CSARGTDTQYF	TGCAGTGCCAGGGGAACAGATACGCAGTATTTT
TRBJ1-3	NA	NA	TRBV2	CASLQGAGNTIYF	TGTGCCAGCTTACAGGGCGCTGGAAACACCATATATTTT
TRBJ1-5	NA	NA	TRBV6-1	CASSGQEKGQPPSNQPQHF	TGTGCCAGCAGTGGGCAGGAGAAGGGGCAACCCCCGAGCAATCAGCCCCAGCATTTT
TRBJ2-7	NA	NA	TRBV6-5	CASSGGYSYEQYF	TGTGCCAGCAGTGGGGGATATTCCTACGAGCAGTACTTC
TRBJ2-5	NA	NA	TRBV6-1	CASSGGGQGTQYF	TGTGCCAGCAGTGGTGGCGGGCAAGGGACCCAGTACTTC
TRBJ2-7	NA	NA	TRBV19	CASSIFSGTSYEQYF	TGTGCCAGTAGTATTTTTTCCGGGACCTCCTACGAGCAGTACTTC
TRBJ1-1	NA	NA	TRBV14	CASSQTGSMNTEAFF	TGTGCCAGCAGCCAAACGGGGAGTATGAACACTGAAGCTTTCTTT
TRBJ2-1	NA	TRBD1	TRBV2	CASNPGQGETEQFF	TGTGCCAGCAACCCAGGACAGGGGGAGACTGAGCAGTTCTTC
TRBJ1-1	NA	NA	TRBV5-6	CASSSLGTARLNTEAFF	TGTGCCAGCAGCTCACTTGGGACCGCCCGTTTGAACACTGAAGCTTTCTTT
TRBJ2-7	NA	TRBD1	TRBV7-8	CASSFRGSSYEQYF	TGTGCCAGCAGCTTCAGGGGGAGCTCCTACGAGCAGTACTTC
TRBJ2-1	NA	TRBD1	TRBV27	CASHTGTGPYNEQFF	TGTGCCAGCCACACAGGGACAGGGCCTTACAATGAGCAGTTCTTC
TRBJ1-1	NA	NA	TRBV5-6	CASSKILQDNWRNTEAFF	TGTGCCAGCAGCAAAATACTACAGGATAACTGGAGGAACACTGAAGCTTTCTTT
TRBJ2-7	NA	TRBD1	TRBV30	CAWRETGMGSYEQYF	TGTGCCTGGAGGGAGACAGGGATGGGCTCCTACGAGCAGTACTTC
TRBJ1-5	NA	NA	TRBV21-1	CASSNRTDLNLNQPQHF	TGTGCCAGCAGCAATAGGACGGATTTGAATCTCAATCAGCCCCAGCATTTT
TRBJ2-3	NA	NA	TRBV27	CASSLSAGFTTDTQYF	TGTGCCAGCAGTTTATCGGCAGGGTTTACCACAGATACGCAGTATTTT
TRBJ1-1	NA	TRBD1	TRBV6-5	CASRQGARTEAFF	TGTGCCAGCAGGCAGGGGGCGAGGACTGAAGCTTTCTTT
TRBJ2-2	NA	NA	TRBV5-5	CASSTGRDTGELFF	TGTGCCAGCAGCACAGGGAGAGACACCGGGGAGCTGTTTTTT
TRBJ2-3	NA	TRBD1	TRBV5-1	CASSPGQGGDGFADTQYF	TGCGCCAGCAGCCCAGGACAGGGGGGAGATGGGTTTGCAGATACGCAGTATTTT
TRBJ2-7	NA	NA	TRBV19	CASSPDGGHGSYEQYF	TGTGCCAGTAGCCCAGACGGGGGCCACGGATCCTACGAGCAGTACTTC
TRBJ2-3	NA	NA	TRBV19	CASSSQGRVGDTQYF	TGTGCCAGTAGTAGTCAGGGGCGCGTGGGGGATACGCAGTATTTT
TRBJ2-5	NA	NA	TRBV19	CASGGQKQETQYF	TGTGCCAGCGGGGGACAGAAACAAGAGACCCAGTACTTC
TRBJ1-1	NA	NA	TRBV18	CASSPGRSGDEAFF	TGTGCCAGCTCACCAGGAAGGTCAGGAGATGAAGCTTTCTTT
TRBJ2-5	once	NA	TRBV12-5	CASGLGIGAQETQYF	TGTGCTAGTGGTTTGGGAATCGGTGCCCAAGAGACCCAGTACTTC
TRBJ1-2	NA	TRBD1	TRBV7-9	CASSSTGGPLRGYTF	TGTGCCAGCAGCTCGACAGGGGGCCCGCTCCGGGGCTACACCTTC
TRBJ1-1	NA	NA	TRBV5-1	CASSLVGGFAEAFF	TGCGCCAGCAGCTTGGTGGGAGGGTTCGCTGAAGCTTTCTTT
TRBJ1-2	NA	NA	TRBV6-1	CASSENRQNYGYTF	TGTGCCAGCAGTGAAAATCGACAGAACTATGGCTACACCTTC
TRBJ1-1	few	NA	TRBV2	CASKVSVNTEAFF	TGTGCCAGCAAAGTTTCAGTAAACACTGAAGCTTTCTTT